This T cell receptor (beta chain) was obtained from a study of spatial heterogeneity in lung cancer. Study summary: Each time, sequencing found more beta-chain sequences than alpha-chain sequences. Within tumor regions, the number of TCR transcripts tracked closely with a T cell module score obtained from matched bulk RNA-seq. Overall study results and limits: Expanded alpha and beta TCR counts within tumors tracked tumor mutation counts. Alpha chain coverage of tumor T cells was estimated at about 7%, and beta chain coverage at roughly 14%.

The time point is: sample taken at primary tumor resection. The authors sequenced whole RNA from tumor, nontumor lung or frozen PBMC without sorting. This clonotype was observed at least ten times. The antigen remains undetermined. TCRdb reanalysed the 5' RACE reads using MiXCR and keeps one entry per CDR3 protein. Of about 9,600 distinct CDR3 sequences detected, about 5.9% appear once; the ten largest clones hold about 31%. Sequencing was performed on lung tumor tissue, taken at surgery. This clonotype originated in a male donor with early-stage non-small cell lung cancer.

The CDR3 loop is CASSQGDAGADTQYF. Here the CDR3 DNA reads TGTGCCAGCAGCCAAGGAGATGCGGGAGCAGATACGCAGTATTTT. The rearrangement joins TRBV4-2 to TRBJ2-3; 7 bases line up with TRBD2. Looked up from germline, CDR1 is LGHNA and CDR2 is YNFKEQ. J gave up 4 bases and V 1 base, and 5 bases lay outside the gene matches. The CDR3 has 15 amino acids.